Below are 15 T cell receptor beta chains sequenced from a single sample in a study of T-cell memory formation after mild COVID-19. One entry per CDR3 protein results from TCRdb running MiXCR on the 5' RACE reads. The sample lists 350,000 or so distinct CDR3 sequences, approximately 12% occurring once. Specimen: PBMCs or a T cell subset sorted from them (not recorded which). The source is a man aged 18 to 30 who had mild COVID-19 (a few samples of this study predate the infection). Cell type and time point are not known.

This clonotype was seen many times. The V and J genes are TRBV6-5 and TRBJ2-3; D is perhaps TRBD1 (5 bases). The germline V gene encodes CDR1 MNHEY and CDR2 SVGAGI. Deletions cut 2 bases from V and 1 base from J, with 13 bases between. The CDR3 contains 16 residues. CDR3 sequence: CASSYGQGQGTDTQYF. The CDR3 bases are TGTGCCAGCAGTTACGGGCAGGGCCAAGGCACAGATACGCAGTATTTT.

This clonotype has just a few counts. This chain uses TRBV5-1 with TRBJ1-3; D might be TRBD1 (6 bases). Germline CDR1 SGHRS, CDR2 YFSETQ. The CDR3 consists of 14 residues. Trimming removed 0 bases from V and 8 bases from J, with 12 bases in between. The CDR3 DNA is TGCGCCAGCAGCTTGGAACAGGGTGTTGACACCATATATTTT. It specifies CASSLEQGVDTIYF.

The rearrangement uses TRBV4-2 and TRBJ1-1; D is unresolved. The ends were cut back, 4 bases at V and 3 bases at J, with 12 bases in the middle. The CDR3 is 14 amino acids. The V gene's germline CDR1 is LGHNA and CDR2 YNFKEQ. The CDR3 nucleotides are TGTGCCAGCAGCCCCAAGCTGGGCTACACTGAAGCTTTCTTT. It translates to CASSPKLGYTEAFF.

This clonotype has only a few counts. The rearrangement joins TRBV28 to TRBJ2-2; D remains unclear. The CDR3 totals 15 residues. The V gene's germline CDR1 is MDHEN and CDR2 SYDVKM. Trimming cost V 6 bases and J 6 bases, with 17 bases left between them. CDR3 in DNA: TGTGCCAGCAGGGCGTGGGCAGGTCTGGCCGGGGAGCTGTTTTTT. Amino acids: CASRAWAGLAGELFF.

The rearrangement links TRBV20-1 to TRBJ2-3, with unresolved D. This CDR3 comprises 14 residues. The germline V gene has CDR1 DFQATT and CDR2 SNEGSKA (reference sequence). Trimming pared 4 bases from V and 1 base from J, leaving 12 bases between. The DNA for the CDR3 is TGCAGTGCTAAACACCCGAAGCGCACAGATACGCAGTATTTT. Its translation: CSAKHPKRTDTQYF.

This clonotype showed up just a few times. The J gene is TRBJ1-6, the V gene TRBV7-9; 9 bases match TRBD1. The CDR3 has 17 amino acids. Germline lookup yields CDR1 SEHNR and CDR2 FQNEAQ (reference sequence). The ends lost 1 base at V and 7 bases at J; junction bases unmatched: 8. The CDR3 DNA is TGTGCCAGCAGCTTAGGAGACGCGGACAGGGGCAATTCACCCCTCCACTTT. Its translation is CASSLGDADRGNSPLHF.

This clonotype was seen repeatedly, ten times or more. V usage is TRBV20-1 and J usage is TRBJ2-1; 7 nucleotides match TRBD1. The V and J ends lost 8 bases and 8 bases, in that order; junction bases with no gene match: 12. Germline CDR1 and CDR2: DFQATT and SNEGSKA (reference sequence). The CDR3 sequence is 13 residues long. Here the CDR3 DNA reads TGCAGTTCGCCTGACAGGGTAGGCGATGAGCAGTTCTTC. This gives the protein CSSPDRVGDEQFF.

The CDR3 coding sequence is TGTGCCAGCAGCTTACGGCAGGGGTGGACCTACGAGCAGTACTTC. Translated: CASSLRQGWTYEQYF. The chain is built from TRBV5-5 and TRBJ2-7, with D possibly TRBD1 on 6 matching bases. Germline V gene lookup returns CDR1 SGHKS and CDR2 YYEKEE (reference sequence). CDR3 length: 15 residues. V lost 2 bases and J lost 2, with 14 bases in between.

The chain combines TRBV2 with TRBJ2-2; 7 bases line up with TRBD1. The V and J ends lost 5 bases and 4 bases, in that order; junction bases with no gene match: 10. The CDR3 length is 16 residues. Germline V gene sequence: CDR1 SNHLY, CDR2 FYNNEI. CDR3 sequence (DNA): TGTGCCAGCAGTCCTCGACAGGGACCGGGCACCGGGGAGCTGTTTTTT. Its translation: CASSPRQGPGTGELFF.

The rearrangement uses TRBV12-3 or TRBV12-4 and TRBJ1-6; D might be TRBD1 (6 bases). V lost 4 bases, J lost 1 base, and 14 bases lay in between. There are 17 residues in the CDR3. CDR3 sequence reads: CASSSLQGGSYNSPLHF. CDR3 sequence (DNA): TGTGCCAGCAGTTCCCTACAGGGTGGATCCTATAATTCACCCCTCCACTTT.

In this sample, this clonotype turned up a few times. The J gene is TRBJ2-7, the V gene TRBV5-4; 9 bases map to TRBD2. The germline gives CDR1 SGHNT, CDR2 YYREEE (reference sequence). There are 16 residues in the CDR3. V shed 0 bases, J shed 3 bases, and the junction held 7 bases outside the gene matches. The CDR3 DNA reads as TGTGCCAGCAGCTTGGCTGTCAGCGGGGGGAACTACGAGCAGTACTTC. Translation: CASSLAVSGGNYEQYF.

There are a few counts of this clonotype. V gene TRBV7-2 combines with J gene TRBJ2-3, with 7 bases identical to TRBD2. J was trimmed by 7 bases and V by 1 base; bases with no gene match: 11. This CDR3 has 16 residues. The germline V gene has CDR1 SGHTA and CDR2 FQGNSA. CDR3: CASSLVGTNPAYTQYF. The CDR3 coding sequence is TGTGCCAGCAGCTTAGTCGGGACTAATCCGGCCTATACGCAGTATTTT.

The DNA of the CDR3 is TGTGCCAGCAGTTTAACCGGATTCAATCAGCCCCAGCATTTT. Protein product: CASSLTGFNQPQHF. This chain connects TRBV12-3 or TRBV12-4 to TRBJ1-5; D is ambiguous. The CDR3 has 14 amino acids. Trimming took 2 bases from V and 3 from J, leaving 8 bases between them.

This clonotype has only a few counts. The chain has TRBV6-6 and TRBJ2-7; D remains unclear. Germline V gives CDR1 MNHNY, CDR2 SVGAGI (reference sequence). V lost 2 bases and J lost 3, with 11 bases in between. This CDR3 spans 14 amino acids. CDR3 sequence reads: CASSYGRQVYEQYV. Here the CDR3 DNA reads TGTGCCAGCAGTTACGGTCGGCAGGTCTACGAGCAGTACGTC.

This clonotype has ten or more counts. V gene TRBV5-1 combines with J gene TRBJ1-1; D unresolved. V lost 1 base, J lost 2 bases, and 6 bases lay in between. CDR1 and CDR2 (germline): SGHRS, YFSETQ. CDR3 length equals 13 residues. CDR3 DNA: TGCGCCAGCAGCTTGCCAGGTAACACTGAAGCTTTCTTT. Translation gives CASSLPGNTEAFF.